This T cell receptor (beta chain) was found in a study of blood T cell repertoires in COVID-19. Trimming took 0 bases from V and 1 from J, leaving 6 bases between them. The CDR3 length is 14 residues. Germline V gives CDR1 MNHNS, CDR2 SASEGT. Method: immunoSEQ multiplex PCR; TCRdb's copy keeps in-frame clones and lacks some. The data show under 250,000 clones, 65% to 90% seen once. Recruitment covered about 25 US areas and drew participants whose ages spanned roughly 18 to 89 years. The clonotype comes from a woman aged 50 to 60 with acute COVID-19. Sequenced: PBMCs or T cells enriched from blood (not recorded which). The chain recombines TRBV6-1 with TRBJ1-1, with D possibly matching TRBD1 (5 bases). In DNA, the CDR3 is TGTGCCAGCAGTGAAGCCGGGGGGAACACTGAAGCTTTCTTT. Its protein is CASSEAGGNTEAFF.